The 2 T cell receptor beta chains in this list originate from one sample, sequenced in a study of CD8+ T cells in alopecia areata. Extracted RNA was reverse transcribed into cDNA, the sequencing template. The protocol was immunoSEQ multiplex PCR, while the TCRdb copy is restricted to in-frame clones and leaves out a portion. Of roughly 150,000 clones listed, 55% to 65% are singletons. Sequencing used CD4+ T cells sorted from blood. The receptors stem from a human donor in good health.

The J gene is TRBJ1-2, the V gene TRBV29-1, with 12 bases fitting TRBD1. This CDR3 comprises 16 residues. In germline, CDR1 is SQVTM, CDR2 ANQGSEA. V dropped 5 bases and J dropped 4; count of bases not matched to a gene: 11. CDR3 residues: CSVSSSGQGARYGYTF. The CDR3 DNA follows: TGCAGCGTTTCGTCGTCGGGACAGGGGGCTCGCTATGGCTACACCTTC.

The genes are TRBV19 and TRBJ1-2; D is perhaps TRBD1 (5 bases). V dropped 5 bases and J dropped 4 bases, with 17 bases sitting between them. The CDR3 extends over 15 amino acids. Germline assignment: CDR1 LNHDA and CDR2 SQIVND (reference sequence). Written as DNA, the CDR3 is TGTGCCAGTAGTGAGTTTCAGGGTGAAGTCTATGGCTACACCTTC. This gives the protein CASSEFQGEVYGYTF.